Listed here are 24 T cell receptor beta chains from one sample, sequenced in a study of patients and donors after allogeneic stem cell transplantation. TCRdb fed the RT-PCR reads into MiXCR, producing one record per CDR3 protein. The profile covers about 26,000 distinct CDR3 sequences, with over 7% appearing a single time and around 50% taken by the ten largest. Sequenced input: blood, either unsorted or a sorted T cell fraction (not recorded which). These receptors all come from a human donor who was either an allogeneic HSCT recipient or a stem cell or donor lymphocyte infusion donor (not recorded which). It is not recorded whose cells these are; they may come from a transplant donor.

This clonotype was recorded at least ten times. The rearrangement uses TRBV11-2 and TRBJ2-7, with 7 bases that match TRBD2. This CDR3 has 15 amino acids. Germline CDR1 SGHAT, CDR2 FQNNGV. With 7 bases clipped from V and 2 bases from J, the junction kept 11 bases outside the gene matches. The chain's CDR3 is CASTSSSGTTYEQYF. CDR3 DNA sequence: TGTGCCAGCACCTCCTCTAGCGGTACCACCTACGAGCAGTACTTC.

This clonotype has a handful of counts. The rearrangement links TRBV11-1 to TRBJ2-5; D tentatively reads TRBD1 or TRBD2 (6 bases each). Germline-derived CDR1 and CDR2 are SGHAT and FQDESV (reference sequence). The CDR3 is 18 amino acids. Trimming pared 5 bases from V and 7 bases from J, leaving 29 bases between. CDR3 bases: TGTGCCAGCAGCCTACTAGGGGGAGTCCGGGACTCAAAAGGGACCCAGTACTTC. Translating gives CASSLLGGVRDSKGTQYF.

This clonotype was counted many times. V gene TRBV27 combines with J gene TRBJ2-1; D is possibly TRBD2 (6 bases). V was clipped by 5 bases and J by 4 bases, with 12 bases between them. Per the germline V gene, CDR1 is MNHEY and CDR2 is SMNVEV (reference sequence). CDR3 length equals 14 residues. The CDR3 DNA sequence: TGTGCCAGCAGTCCGGAGGGGCCGTACAATGAGCAGTTCTTC. Translation: CASSPEGPYNEQFF.

The chain has TRBV28 and TRBJ1-4; TRBD1 is a possible D gene (5 bases). Germline V gene sequence: CDR1 MDHEN, CDR2 SYDVKM. The CDR3 consists of 15 residues. Trimming cost V 6 bases and J 5 bases, with 16 bases left between them. The CDR3 sequence is CASSSRGDDNEKLFF. The CDR3 DNA reads TGTGCCAGCAGCTCCCGGGGGGACGACAATGAAAAACTGTTTTTT.

This chain connects TRBV6-1 to TRBJ2-7; no definite D call. The CDR3 consists of 11 residues. Germline CDR1 MNHNS, CDR2 SASEGT. V was pared by 7 bases and J by 7 bases, with 11 bases between. Written as DNA, the CDR3 is TGTGCCAGCAAGATTTTGGAAGAGCAGTACTTC. Protein sequence: CASKILEEQYF.

Ten or more counts support this clonotype. The chain is built from TRBV5-6 and TRBJ1-5, with D hard to call. CDR1 is SGHDT and CDR2 is YYEEEE in the germline V gene. The CDR3 runs 14 residues. The V gene lost 6 bases and the J gene lost 7 bases, with 17 bases spanning the gap. The CDR3: CASNVAGSRQPQHF. CDR3 DNA: TGTGCCAGCAACGTGGCGGGGTCTCGGCAGCCCCAGCATTTT.

There are many counts of this clonotype. V gene TRBV12-3 or TRBV12-4 combines with J gene TRBJ1-2; tentatively, D is TRBD1 (5 bases). V was trimmed by 4 bases and J by 4 bases, leaving 19 bases between them. This CDR3 comprises 16 residues. Here the CDR3 reads CASSYSNRPVGYGYTF. In nucleotides, the CDR3 is TGTGCCAGCAGTTACAGTAACAGGCCGGTAGGCTATGGCTACACCTTC.

Many counts were recorded for this clonotype. The J gene is TRBJ1-1, the V gene TRBV5-8; tentatively, D is TRBD1 (5 bases). This CDR3 spans 15 amino acids. Germline V lookup: CDR1 SGHTS, CDR2 YDEGEE. Trimming took off 4 bases at V and 1 base at J, with 14 bases between the two ends. This CDR3 reads CASSLWRGWNTEAFF. The CDR3, as DNA: TGTGCCAGCAGCCTGTGGAGGGGATGGAACACTGAAGCTTTCTTT. Full variable domain (remainder filled in from reference TRBV5-8 and TRBJ1-1): EAGVTQSPTHLIKTRGQQATLRCSPISGHTSVYWYQQALGLGLQFLLWYDEGEERNRGNFPPRFSGRQFPNYSSELNVNALELEDSALYLCASSLWRGWNTEAFFGQGTRLTVV.

This clonotype was counted a few times. A junction end diverges from the germline sequence, so it may reflect a read error. The gene calls are TRBV6-1 and TRBJ2-7; 8 bases agree with TRBD1. The CDR3 length is 14 residues. Germline V gene lookup returns CDR1 MNHNS and CDR2 SASEGT. The CDR3: CASNERQGAREQYF. CDR3 DNA: TGTGCCAGCAATGAACGGCAGGGGGCGCGGGAGCAGTACTTC.

This rearrangement joins TRBV29-1 to TRBJ2-7; 7 nucleotides align to TRBD1. CDR3 length equals 13 residues. Per the germline V gene, CDR1 is SQVTM and CDR2 is ANQGSEA. V was clipped by 8 bases and J by 3 bases; unmatched bases: 10. Here the CDR3 reads CSITTRQGYEQYF. CDR3 DNA: TGCAGCATTACGACCCGACAGGGCTACGAGCAGTACTTC.

The gene calls are TRBV24-1 and TRBJ1-5; D may be TRBD1 (6 bases). This CDR3 is 16 amino acids long. Trimming stripped 4 bases from V and 6 bases from J, with 18 bases between. Germline lookup yields CDR1 KGHDR and CDR2 SFDVKD. Here the CDR3 DNA reads TGTGCCACCAGTGACCCTAAGGGGGGGCAGGGTCAGCCCCAGCATTTT. Translating gives CATSDPKGGQGQPQHF.

Only a few counts were recorded for this clonotype. The J gene is TRBJ1-2, the V gene TRBV27; perhaps TRBD1 as D (6 bases). Germline CDR1 is MNHEY and CDR2 is SMNVEV (reference sequence). Trimming left V 4 bases short and J 3 bases short, with 21 bases between. This CDR3 comprises 17 residues. For the CDR3, the DNA is TGTGCCAGCAGTTCTCCTACAGTAAGGGGGACGGACTATGGCTACACCTTC. Translation gives CASSSPTVRGTDYGYTF.

This clonotype came up many times. V and J are TRBV28 and TRBJ2-2; D might be TRBD1 (5 bases). V gave up 3 bases and J gave up 4 bases, with 9 bases separating them. Looked up from germline, CDR1 is MDHEN and CDR2 is SYDVKM. The length of the CDR3 is 14 residues. This chain's CDR3 is CASSLAGITGELFF. The CDR3 nucleotides read TGTGCCAGCAGTTTGGCAGGGATCACCGGGGAGCTGTTTTTT. Combining the CDR3 with reference TRBV28 and TRBJ2-2 gives the whole variable domain DVKVTQSSRYLVKRTGEKVFLECVQDMDHENMFWYRQDPGLGLRLIYFSYDVKMKEKGDIPEGYSVSREKKERFSLILESASTNQTSMYLCASSLAGITGELFFGEGSRLTVL.

This clonotype appeared a few times. The chain couples TRBV7-9 to TRBJ1-6, with TRBD1 as a possible D gene (6 bases). V lost 1 base, J lost 10 bases, and 8 bases lay in between. This CDR3 is 13 amino acids long. Germline CDR1 SEHNR, CDR2 FQNEAQ (reference sequence). The CDR3 DNA reads as TGTGCCAGCAGCTTAGACAGGGTCTCACCCCTCCACTTT. It yields the protein CASSLDRVSPLHF.

This clonotype was seen only a few times. The chain employs TRBV29-1 and TRBJ2-1, with a weak D call TRBD1 (5 bases). The CDR3 consists of 14 residues. CDR1 SQVTM and CDR2 ANQGSEA come from the germline V gene. The V end was cut by 2 bases, the J end by 2 bases, with 10 bases between. The CDR3 bases are TGCAGCGTTGAACTCCCGACAGCCTACAATGAGCAGTTCTTC. Translation gives CSVELPTAYNEQFF.

This clonotype was seen at least ten times. The rearrangement links TRBV5-1 to TRBJ2-3, with 10 positions matching TRBD1. Germline CDR1 SGHRS, CDR2 YFSETQ. CDR3 length equals 16 residues. With 4 bases clipped from V and 6 bases from J, the junction kept 11 bases outside the gene matches. The CDR3 reads CASSTRGQGQGDTQYF. For the CDR3, the DNA is TGCGCCAGCAGCACCCGGGGACAGGGGCAGGGGGATACGCAGTATTTT.

This clonotype was observed many times. CDR3 in amino acids: CASSHRDRGSSTGELFF. The CDR3 region has the DNA TGTGCCAGCTCACATCGGGACAGGGGTTCCTCGACCGGGGAGCTGTTTTTT. The chain couples TRBV18 to TRBJ2-2, with 10 bases fitting TRBD1. CDR3 length equals 17 residues. With 4 bases clipped from V and 5 bases from J, the junction kept 10 bases outside the gene matches. Looked up from germline, CDR1 is KGHSH and CDR2 is LQKENI.

The sample holds many counts of this clonotype. The genes are TRBV4-2 and TRBJ2-5; no firm D call. CDR3 size: 16 residues. Between the trimmed V and J ends, which lost 0 bases and 0 bases, there was a span of 11 bases. CDR1 is LGHNA and CDR2 is YNFKEQ in the germline V gene. CDR3 coding DNA: TGTGCCAGCAGCCAAGAGGGCACCTTATACCAAGAGACCCAGTACTTC. Protein: CASSQEGTLYQETQYF.

The J gene is TRBJ1-2, the V gene TRBV6-2 or TRBV6-3; TRBD1 matches at 12 bases. V shed 2 bases and J 4 bases; nucleotides not matched to a gene: 20. This CDR3 comprises 21 residues. The germline CDR1 and CDR2 sequences are MNHEY and SVGEGT. As DNA, the CDR3 is TGTGCCAGCAGTTACCCGGGACAACGGGGACAGGGGGCCAGAAGAAGCTATGGCTACACCTTC. It is translated as CASSYPGQRGQGARRSYGYTF.

The rearrangement joins TRBV6-2 or TRBV6-3 to TRBJ2-5; possible D gene TRBD2, 5 bases. This CDR3 spans 11 amino acids. Germline V gene sequence: CDR1 MNHEY, CDR2 SVGEGT. Trimming removed 2 bases from V and 10 bases from J, with 8 bases in between. CDR3 coding DNA: TGTGCCAGCAGTTACGGAGGCTACCAGTACTTC. Protein product: CASSYGGYQYF.

This sequence joins TRBV28 and TRBJ2-5; the D is unclear. The CDR3 extends over 14 amino acids. CDR1 MDHEN and CDR2 SYDVKM come from the germline V gene. The V and J ends lost 7 bases and 8 bases respectively, with 20 bases between them. CDR3 protein: CASTVGQSRRTQYF. The CDR3 DNA sequence: TGTGCCAGCACCGTAGGGCAGAGCAGACGCACCCAGTACTTC.

This clonotype has ten or more counts. V is TRBV11-3 and J is TRBJ2-3; D remains unclear. Trimming pared 1 base from V and 6 bases from J, leaving 8 bases between. The CDR3 covers 13 residues. Germline CDR1 is SGHNT and CDR2 is YENEEA. The CDR3 DNA reads as TGTGCCAGCAGCTTAGCGGGCCCCGATACGCAGTATTTT. It translates to CASSLAGPDTQYF. The full variable domain, completed using reference TRBV11-3 and TRBJ2-3, is EAGVVQSPRYKIIEKKQPVAFWCNPISGHNTLYWYLQNLGQGPELLIRYENEEAVDDSQLPKDRFSAERLKGVDSTLKIQPAELGDSAVYLCASSLAGPDTQYFGPGTRLTVL.

This clonotype has a count of ten or more. This rearrangement joins TRBV11-3 to TRBJ2-6, with a weak D call TRBD2 (5 bases). CDR3 size: 17 residues. Per germline, CDR1 SGHNT and CDR2 YENEEA. V lost 5 bases, J lost 1 base, and 15 bases lay in between. CDR3 region: CASSLGGGRSGANVLTF. In nucleotides, the CDR3 is TGTGCCAGCAGCCTCGGTGGAGGTCGGTCTGGGGCCAACGTCCTGACTTTC.

This clonotype was seen ten or more times. The chain links TRBV28 to TRBJ2-1; 9 nucleotides match TRBD2. The CDR3 loop spans 15 amino acids. V dropped 6 bases and J dropped 7; count of bases not matched to a gene: 10. Germline values: CDR1 MDHEN, CDR2 SYDVKM. The CDR3 here is CASRPTGSGSNEQFF. In nucleotides, the CDR3 is TGTGCCAGCAGACCGACCGGTAGCGGGAGTAATGAGCAGTTCTTC. Full variable domain (missing parts from reference TRBV28 and TRBJ2-1): DVKVTQSSRYLVKRTGEKVFLECVQDMDHENMFWYRQDPGLGLRLIYFSYDVKMKEKGDIPEGYSVSREKKERFSLILESASTNQTSMYLCASRPTGSGSNEQFFGPGTRLTVL.